The subject of this entry is one T cell receptor beta chain. What it binds is unknown. CDR1 MGHRA and CDR2 YSYEKL come from the germline V gene. Trimming cost V 3 bases and J 5 bases; bases outside gene matches: 4. CDR3 size: 14 residues. The data were obtained in a study of cytomegalovirus exposure and HLA in healthy donors. Turning to the study itself: Membership in the Caucasian-associated ancestry cluster was found for 65% to 85% of a few hundred genotyped donors. Findings and limits, study-wide: In vitro work confirmed that three CMV-associated chains recognize CMV antigens.

With 60 Vbeta and 13 Jbeta primers, the PCR was carried out. This table comes from immunoSEQ multiplex PCR, and its TCRdb copy is limited to in-frame clones, with some not included. Here the sample spans about 110,000 clones, around 80% being singletons. Donors sampled were nominally healthy, though unrecorded immune exposures were likely. This TCR was recovered from a man aged 25-45 years in good health and CMV-seropositive. Source material: PBMCs. The chain combines TRBV4-1 with TRBJ1-1; TRBD1 aligns across 9 bases. The CDR3 is CASSQGQGGTEAFF. CDR3 nucleotides: TGCGCCAGCAGCCAGGGACAGGGAGGGACTGAAGCTTTCTTT.